This TCR beta chain was observed in a study of molecular identifiers for immune sequencing clone quantification. From the PCR reads, TCRdb called clonotypes with MiXCR, one entry per CDR3 protein. This table holds around 100,000 distinct CDR3 sequences, 35% found once. Study-level findings and limits: Effector cells had over 99% of their molecules in clones above 20 RNA copies, while naive cells had under 1%.

This clonotype was detected only a few times. Its antigen remains unidentified. The CDR3 sequence is 15 residues long. Losses at the gene ends were 5 bases for V and 4 bases for J; bases not matched to a gene: 8. Germline CDR1 SEHNR, CDR2 FQNEAQ (reference sequence). The source of this sequence is a human donor in good health. Some libraries in this study had Jurkat cell RNA spiked in. The specimen was naive CD8+ T cells from blood, with Jurkat cell RNA spiked in. Subset indicated: FACS-sorted CD8+CD4-CCR7+CD45RA+ naive T cells. The V gene is TRBV7-9, the J gene TRBJ2-3, with TRBD2 matching 8 bases. In nucleotides, the CDR3 is TGTGCCAGCAGCATCCTGGCGGGAGGTTCAGATACGCAGTATTTT. This encodes CASSILAGGSDTQYF.